The source of this T cell receptor (beta chain) is a study of CD8+CD57+ T cells in acquired aplastic anemia (dated by TCRdb to between 2018 and 2020). Background for the entire study: A mean of approximately 2.9 ug of DNA, ranging from roughly 0.2 to 27.4 ug, was extracted from sorted CD4+ and CD8+ cells. CD8+CD57+ expansion was defined as a frequency above the mean frequency observed in healthy subjects. What the study reported, not specific to this receptor: Although roughly 29 CD8+ CDR3 sequences were shared by patients and controls, these sequences appeared highly expressed in patients and within the immunodominant clones of patients. Between patients and healthy controls, no significant difference in CD8+ Simpson's diversity was found (P=0.060).

The CDR3 covers 12 residues, taking in both the cysteine and the phenylalanine. The sequence is cut down to CDR3 DNA, 36 bases in frame from base 1. V is trimmed back by 6 bases and J by 9 bases, and the junction contains 4 bases that no gene match accounts for. Per the germline V gene, SNHLY is the CDR1 and FYNNEI is the CDR2. Genomic DNA was used as template for profiling of TCR beta VDJ combinations and CDR3 sequences. An Illumina HiSeq 2000 was used for TCR repertoire sequencing. On the authors' methods: Repertoires were assessed using TRBV/TRBJ rearrangement plots, CDR3 size and DJ length profiles, and Simpson's diversity index. The most abundant DNA sequence in the deep sequencing data was defined as the immunodominant clone. CDR3 amino acid sequences were screened for sharing across subjects and compared with published repertoires and the VDJdb database. The public reads were reanalyzed by TCRdb: fastp trimming at Q25, MiXCR alignment, in-frame beta chains only. A single entry per CDR3 protein holds the most common genes and DNA from its merged rows. The V and J calls come from TCRdb's annotation, not from the publication. The sample records about 200,000 distinct CDR3 sequences, almost 50% of which are singletons. The top ten constitute 15% to 20% of the sample.

This clonotype occurred many times. Its antigen target is currently unknown. No base qualities exist here, and no much larger clone lies one base off it. Expansion of CD8+CD57+ cells had been shown by flow cytometry in the patients chosen for sequencing. Every patient had severe acquired aplastic anemia, diagnosed using the International Study of Aplastic Anemia and Agranulocytosis and Camitta criteria. No therapy had been received by the patients at the time of blood sampling. In the study, sorted CD4+ and CD8+ blood T cells from patients with severe aplastic anemia and from healthy subjects underwent deep sequencing of TCR repertoires. In the USA, patient enrollment took place under clinicaltrials.gov protocols 00001620, 01623167, 00001397, 00071045, 00081523 and 00961064. Ficoll-Paque density gradient centrifugation was used to isolate peripheral blood mononuclear cells. Before DNA extraction, CD4+ and CD8+ T cells were sorted with FACS or magnetic beads.

The source material was sorted CD4+, CD8+, or CD8+CD57+ T cells (not recorded which) from PBMCs. This receptor was taken from a human donor with aplastic anemia. The chain was built from TRBV2 and TRBJ1-5, with 8 bases matching TRBD1. The CDR3 protein: CASRQDRGPQHF. At the DNA level, the sequence is TGTGCCAGCAGGCAAGACAGGGGGCCCCAGCATTTT.